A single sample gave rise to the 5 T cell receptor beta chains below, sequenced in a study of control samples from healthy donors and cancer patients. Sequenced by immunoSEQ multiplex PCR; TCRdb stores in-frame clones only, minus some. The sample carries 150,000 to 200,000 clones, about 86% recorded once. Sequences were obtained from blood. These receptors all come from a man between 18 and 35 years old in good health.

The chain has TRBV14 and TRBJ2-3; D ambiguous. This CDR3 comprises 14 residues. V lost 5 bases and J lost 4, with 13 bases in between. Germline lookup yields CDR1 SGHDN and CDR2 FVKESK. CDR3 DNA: TGTGCCAGCAGCTCTAGGATTGGGGCAGATACGCAGTATTTT. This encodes CASSSRIGADTQYF.

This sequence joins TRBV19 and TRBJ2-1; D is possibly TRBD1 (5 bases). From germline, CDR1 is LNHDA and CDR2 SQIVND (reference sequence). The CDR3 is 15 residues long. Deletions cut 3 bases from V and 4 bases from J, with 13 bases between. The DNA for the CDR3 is TGTGCCAGTAGTATTCAGGGTCCGACTTACAATGAGCAGTTCTTC. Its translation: CASSIQGPTYNEQFF.

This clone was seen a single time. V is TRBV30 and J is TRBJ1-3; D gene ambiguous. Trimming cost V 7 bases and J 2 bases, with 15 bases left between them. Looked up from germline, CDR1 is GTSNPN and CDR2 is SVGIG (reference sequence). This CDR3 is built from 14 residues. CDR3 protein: CALWVLSPGNTIYF. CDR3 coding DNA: TGTGCCTTATGGGTTCTTTCTCCTGGAAACACCATATATTTT.

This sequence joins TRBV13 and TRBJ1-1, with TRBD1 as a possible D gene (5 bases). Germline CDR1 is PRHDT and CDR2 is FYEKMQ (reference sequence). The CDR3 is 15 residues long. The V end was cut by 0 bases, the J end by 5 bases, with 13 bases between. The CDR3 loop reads CASSLGGQGWTEAFF. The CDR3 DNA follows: TGTGCCAGCAGCTTAGGCGGGCAGGGATGGACTGAAGCTTTCTTT.

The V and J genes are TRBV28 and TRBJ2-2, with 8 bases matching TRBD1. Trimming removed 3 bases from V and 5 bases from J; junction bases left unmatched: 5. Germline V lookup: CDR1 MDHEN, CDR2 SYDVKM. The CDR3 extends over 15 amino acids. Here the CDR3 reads CASSFPRGRTGELFF. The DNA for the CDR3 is TGTGCCAGCAGTTTTCCCAGGGGGCGGACCGGGGAGCTGTTTTTT. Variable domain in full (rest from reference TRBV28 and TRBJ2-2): DVKVTQSSRYLVKRTGEKVFLECVQDMDHENMFWYRQDPGLGLRLIYFSYDVKMKEKGDIPEGYSVSREKKERFSLILESASTNQTSMYLCASSFPRGRTGELFFGEGSRLTVL.